This entry concerns a single TCR beta chain. Germline CDR1 is SGHTA and CDR2 is FQGNSA. The CDR3 totals 15 residues. V was pared by 5 bases and J by 5 bases, with 18 bases between. In the original analysis: Amplified reference gene primers provided the basis for estimating nucleated cell counts. The data were produced by immunoSEQ multiplex PCR, yet TCRdb's version contains in-frame clones alone and is incomplete. V, J and clone size derive from that table, while D and trimming were established from the DNA sequence. The data hold some 220,000 clones, with 70% to 90% observed a single time. This sample is part of a study of blood T cell repertoires in COVID-19. Study-wide context: COVID-19 samples from acute and convalescent phases originated in the United States, Italy and Spain. T cells, B-cell-depleted T cells, or PBMCs supplied cDNA or gDNA.

Followed over time, Seattle patients had been enrolled while infection was active. What was sequenced was peripheral blood. This TCR was sampled from a woman between 70 and 85 years old with COVID-19, enrolled during active disease. V and J are TRBV7-2 and TRBJ1-2; tentative D call: TRBD1 (6 bases). CDR3 protein: CASSPSTQGRYGYTF. The CDR3 region has the DNA TGTGCCAGCAGCCCAAGCACGCAGGGGCGATATGGCTACACCTTC.